This TCR beta chain was profiled in a study of cytomegalovirus exposure and HLA in healthy donors. The PCR was carried out with 60 Vbeta primers and 13 Jbeta primers. The repertoire was sequenced with immunoSEQ multiplex PCR; TCRdb's copy has only in-frame clones and lacks some. The sample yields tens of thousands of clones, around three fifths seen once. The CDR3 runs to 16 residues. V trimming: 3 bases; J trimming: 9 bases; junction bases outside the gene matches: 6. Germline values: CDR1 SGHTA, CDR2 FQGTGA. This clone was counted only a few times. The gene calls are TRBV7-3 and TRBJ2-1; 15 positions agree with TRBD2. The source is a woman in her forties in good health and CMV-seropositive. Material for sequencing was PBMCs. CDR3 sequence: CASSLGGLAGGSEQFF. The CDR3 nucleotides read TGTGCCAGCAGCTTGGGAGGACTAGCGGGAGGGAGTGAGCAGTTCTTC.